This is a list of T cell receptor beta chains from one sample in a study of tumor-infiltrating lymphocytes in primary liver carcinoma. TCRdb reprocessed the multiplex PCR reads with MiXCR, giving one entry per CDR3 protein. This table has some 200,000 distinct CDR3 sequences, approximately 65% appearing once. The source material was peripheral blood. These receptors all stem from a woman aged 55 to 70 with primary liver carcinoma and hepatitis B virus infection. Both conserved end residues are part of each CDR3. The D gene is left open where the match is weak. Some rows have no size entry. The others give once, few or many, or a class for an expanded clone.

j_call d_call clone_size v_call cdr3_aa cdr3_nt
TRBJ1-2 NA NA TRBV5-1 CASSLPAYGIGYIF TGCGCCAGCAGCCTACCCGCCTACGGGATTGGCTACATCTTC
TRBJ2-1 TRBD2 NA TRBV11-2 CASSRRLAGGPDEQFF TGTGCCAGCAGCAGGAGACTAGCGGGAGGGCCTGATGAGCAGTTCTTC
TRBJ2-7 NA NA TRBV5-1 CASNLEFAYTKLNEQYF TGCGCCAGCAACTTGGAATTTGCTTATACAAAGTTAAACGAGCAGTACTTC
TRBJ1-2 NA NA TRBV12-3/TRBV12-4 CASSYPRGYGYTF TGTGCCAGCAGTTACCCCAGGGGATATGGCTACACCTTC
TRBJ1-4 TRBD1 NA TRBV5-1 CASSLQGAKERLFF TGCGCCAGCAGCTTACAGGGGGCGAAGGAAAGACTGTTTTTT
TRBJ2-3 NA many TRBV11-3 CASSLGAVTDTQYF TGTGCCAGCAGCTTAGGGGCAGTCACAGATACGCAGTATTTT
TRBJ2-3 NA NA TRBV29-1 CSVYGVSGTDTQYF TGTAGCGTTTATGGTGTGAGCGGTACGGATACGCAGTATTTT
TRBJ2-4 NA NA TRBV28 CASAPPKNIQYF TGTGCCTCCGCCCCCCCCAAAAACATTCAGTACTTC
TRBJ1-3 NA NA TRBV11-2 CASSLRWGPRGAGENNIYF TGTGCCAGCAGCTTAAGATGGGGCCCCCGAGGGGCCGGCGAGAACAACATATATTTT
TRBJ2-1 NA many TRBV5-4 CASSFMAAIKGEQFF TGTGCCAGCAGCTTTATGGCGGCTATTAAGGGTGAGCAGTTCTTC
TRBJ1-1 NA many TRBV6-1 CASGKGRGRGGGTEAFF TGTGCCAGCGGAAAAGGGAGAGGTAGAGGAGGTGGCACTGAAGCTTTCTTT
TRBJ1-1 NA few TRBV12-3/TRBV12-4 CASSFWEWNTEAFF TGTGCCAGCAGCTTCTGGGAGTGGAACACTGAAGCTTTCTTT
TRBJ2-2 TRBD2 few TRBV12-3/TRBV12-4 CASSPGLASTGELFF TGTGCCAGCAGTCCTGGACTAGCGAGCACCGGGGAGCTGTTTTTT
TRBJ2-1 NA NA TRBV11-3 CASSPGENNKQFF TGTGCCAGCAGCCCCGGCGAGAACAATAAGCAGTTCTTC
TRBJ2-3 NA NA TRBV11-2 CASSLDTRIDTQYF TGTGCCAGCAGCTTAGATACGAGAATAGATACGCAGTATTTT
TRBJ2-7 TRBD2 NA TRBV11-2 CASSYGGRISGNEQYF TGTGCCAGTAGCTACGGCGGGAGGATCTCGGGAAACGAGCAGTACTTC
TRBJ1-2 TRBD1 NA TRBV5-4 CANSSRTGGDIGYTF TGTGCCAACAGCTCACGGACAGGGGGCGATATTGGCTACACTTTC
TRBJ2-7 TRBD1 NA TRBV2 CASSLRGNEQYF TGTGCCAGCAGTCTCAGGGGGAACGAGCAGTACTTC
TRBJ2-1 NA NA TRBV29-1 CSVVGGDHVTYNEQFF TGCAGCGTTGTAGGTGGGGACCACGTCACCTACAATGAGCAGTTCTTC
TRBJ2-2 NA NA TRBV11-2 CASIRRGNTGELFF TGTGCCAGCATCCGGAGGGGCAACACCGGGGAGCTGTTTTTT
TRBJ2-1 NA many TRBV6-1 CASSEIGGRSYNEQFF TGTGCCAGCAGTGAAATAGGTGGGAGGTCCTACAATGAGCAGTTCTTC
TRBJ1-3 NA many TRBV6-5 CASSLTASSGNTIYF TGTGCCAGCAGTTTGACAGCAAGCTCTGGAAACACCATATATTTT
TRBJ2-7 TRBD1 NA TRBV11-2 CATRPTGGKRGSHEQYF TGTGCCACCAGGCCGACAGGGGGCAAAAGGGGCTCCCACGAGCAGTACTTC
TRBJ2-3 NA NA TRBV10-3 CAIGGGTDAQYF TGTGCCATCGGTGGCGGAACAGATGCGCAGTATTTT
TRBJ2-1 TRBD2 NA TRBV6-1 CASSGGTSGRVSEQFF TGTGCCAGCAGTGGGGGGACTAGCGGGAGGGTGAGTGAGCAGTTCTTC
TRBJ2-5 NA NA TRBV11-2 CASSLGPAQETQYF TGCGCCAGCAGCCTCGGACCGGCCCAAGAGACCCAGTACTTC
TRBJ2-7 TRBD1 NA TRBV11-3 CARSLGQGVYEQYF TGTGCCAGGAGCTTAGGACAGGGGGTATACGAGCAGTACTTC
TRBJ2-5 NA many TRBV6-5 CASRPPASQETQYF TGTGCCAGCAGGCCGCCGGCCTCTCAAGAGACCCAGTACTTC
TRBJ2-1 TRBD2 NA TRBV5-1 CASSLTGLAGGYEQFF TGCGCCAGCAGCTTAACTGGACTAGCGGGAGGCTATGAGCAGTTCTTC
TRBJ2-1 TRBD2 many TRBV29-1 CSVGLAGGFYNEQFF TGCAGCGTTGGACTAGCGGGAGGGTTCTACAATGAGCAGTTCTTC
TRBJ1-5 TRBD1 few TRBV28 CASNQDRGFDLMSQHF TGTGCCAGCAATCAGGACAGGGGGTTTGATTTGATGTCCCAGCATTTT
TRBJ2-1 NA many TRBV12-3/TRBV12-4 CASSFGPYNEQFF TGTGCCAGCAGTTTCGGGCCCTACAATGAGCAGTTCTTC
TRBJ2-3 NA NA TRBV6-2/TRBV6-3 CASNYGGSTDTQYF TGTGCCAGCAATTACGGCGGCAGCACAGATACGCAGTATTTT
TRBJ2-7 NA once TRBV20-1 CSAGPGAPAYEQYF TGCAGTGCAGGCCCCGGGGCTCCCGCCTACGAGCAGTACTTC
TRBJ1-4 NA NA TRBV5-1 CASSPNGGGLNEKLFF TGCGCCAGCAGCCCAAACGGCGGGGGGCTAAATGAAAAACTGTTTTTT
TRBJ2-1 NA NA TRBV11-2 CAGSPYSRYRGQFF TGTGCCGGCAGTCCGTACTCGAGGTATAGGGGGCAGTTCTTC
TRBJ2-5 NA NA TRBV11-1 CASSCPVGHFQETQCF TGTGCCAGCAGCTGCCCCGTGGGACACTTCCAAGAGACCCAGTGTTTC
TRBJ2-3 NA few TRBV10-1 CASSERQGIRTLTTDTQYF TGCGCCAGCAGTGAGAGGCAGGGAATACGAACCCTGACAACAGATACGCAGTATTTT
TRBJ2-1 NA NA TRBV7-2 CASSFFGDYEQFF TGTGCCAGCAGCTTCTTCGGGGACTATGAGCAGTTCTTC
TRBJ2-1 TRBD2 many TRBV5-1 CASSRRGSSGTYNEQFF TGCGCCAGCAGCCGACGAGGGTCTAGCGGGACATACAATGAGCAGTTCTTC
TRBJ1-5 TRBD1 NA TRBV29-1 CSWSRGSNQHHHF TGCAGCTGGTCCAGGGGGTCCAATCAGCACCACCATTTT
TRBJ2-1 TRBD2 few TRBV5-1 CASSLGRLAANEQFF TGCGCCAGCAGCTTGGGGCGACTAGCGGCTAATGAGCAGTTCTTC
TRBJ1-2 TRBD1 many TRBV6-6 CASNRQGAGYTF TGTGCCAGCAACCGACAGGGGGCCGGCTACACCTTC
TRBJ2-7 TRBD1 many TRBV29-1 CSVTGTAYEQYF TGCAGCGTGACCGGGACAGCTTACGAGCAGTACTTC
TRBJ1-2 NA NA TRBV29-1 CSSRRGDGYTF TGCAGCTCCCGACGGGGGGATGGCTACACCTTC
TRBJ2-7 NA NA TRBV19 CAPPGDYEQYF TGTGCCCCTCCTGGTGACTACGAGCAGTACTTC
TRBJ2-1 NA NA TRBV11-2 CGSSAQAGNEQFF TGTGGCAGCAGCGCTCAGGCGGGGAATGAGCAGTTCTTC
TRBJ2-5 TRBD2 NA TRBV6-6 CASSFPNSGGGETQCF TGTGCCAGCAGTTTCCCGAATAGCGGGGGAGGGGAGACCCAGTGCTTC
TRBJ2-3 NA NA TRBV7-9 CASSFGQTSTTSTDTQYF TGTGCCAGCAGCTTTGGGCAGACCTCTACTACTAGCACAGATACGCAGTATTTT
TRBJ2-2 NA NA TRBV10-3 CAIKSGLDRGSTGELFF TGTGCCATAAAATCCGGACTGGATAGAGGCTCCACCGGGGAGCTGTTTTTT
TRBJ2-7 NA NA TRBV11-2 CASNPDYVRYF TGTGCCAGCAACCCGGACTACGTGCGGTACTTC
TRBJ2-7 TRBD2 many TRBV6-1 CASRSGLPGLAFYEQYF TGTGCCAGCAGATCAGGGCTGCCGGGACTAGCGTTCTACGAGCAGTACTTC
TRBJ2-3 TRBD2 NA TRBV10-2 CASRSQAGGQDTQYF TGCGCCAGCCGGTCCCAAGCGGGAGGGCAGGATACGCAGTATTTT
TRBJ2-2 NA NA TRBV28 CAGSLLSVTTGELFF TGTGCCGGCAGTTTATTAAGCGTCACCACCGGGGAGCTGTTTTTT
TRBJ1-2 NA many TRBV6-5 CASSSGGAYGYTF TGTGCCAGCAGCTCTGGGGGCGCATATGGCTACACCTTC
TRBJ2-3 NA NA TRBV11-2 CVGSGTTDTQYF TGTGTCGGCAGCGGTACCACAGATACGCAGTATTTT
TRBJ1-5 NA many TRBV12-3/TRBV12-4 CASTRDRLNQPQHF TGTGCCAGCACCCGAGACAGGCTCAATCAGCCCCAGCATTTT